This is a list of T cell receptor beta chains from one sample in a study of cytomegalovirus exposure and HLA in healthy donors. Only in-frame clones appear in the TCRdb table, and some are missing; sequencing was by immunoSEQ multiplex PCR. Altogether about 160,000 clones are present, roughly 85% being singletons, with the ten largest covering 9% to 10%. The sequencing sample was made of PBMCs. These receptors originate from a man aged 18-30 years in good health and CMV-seropositive. The CDR3 runs from the conserved cysteine through the conserved F or W. The D gene is left open where the match is weak. Clone size is shown for a subset of rows, as once, few, many or a class of expanded clone.

j_call | clone_size | d_call | v_call | cdr3_length | cdr3_aa | cdr3_nt
TRBJ2-3 | - | - | TRBV5-1 | 16 | CASSVSSGGATDTQYF | TGCGCCAGCAGCGTATCTAGTGGGGGGGCTACAGATACGCAGTATTTT
TRBJ1-1 | few | TRBD1 | TRBV5-6 | 11 | CASGTAAEAFF | TGTGCCAGTGGGACAGCGGCTGAAGCTTTCTTT
TRBJ2-5 | once | - | TRBV12-2 | 12 | CASRLVSETQYF | TGTGCAAGTCGCTTAGTTTCTGAGACCCAGTACTTC
TRBJ2-3 | - | TRBD2 | TRBV5-5 | 17 | CASSLFTSGISTDTQYF | TGTGCCAGCAGCTTATTTACTAGCGGGATTAGCACAGATACGCAGTATTTT
TRBJ2-5 | few | TRBD2 | TRBV7-6 | 15 | CASSPGGGQQETQYF | TGTGCCAGCAGCCCCGGGGGAGGGCAGCAAGAGACCCAGTACTTC
TRBJ2-7 | - | TRBD2 | TRBV28 | 16 | CASSRAGTSVLTEQYF | TGTGCCAGCAGTCGGGCCGGGACTAGCGTACTTACCGAGCAGTACTTC
TRBJ2-2 | - | TRBD1 | TRBV28 | 15 | CASSETDRAPGELFF | TGTGCCAGCAGTGAAACGGACAGGGCGCCCGGGGAGCTGTTTTTT
TRBJ2-7 | - | TRBD2 | TRBV11-2 | 15 | CASSFGTSGSYEQYF | TGTGCCAGCAGTTTCGGGACTAGCGGGAGTTACGAGCAGTACTTC
TRBJ1-5 | - | - | TRBV6-1 | 16 | CASSEGSGIRGGPQHF | TGTGCCAGCAGTGAAGGGTCGGGTATTAGGGGAGGGCCCCAGCATTTT
TRBJ2-3 | - | - | TRBV4-2 | 16 | CASSQPGGGSADTQYF | TGTGCCAGCAGCCAACCAGGGGGCGGGAGTGCAGATACGCAGTATTTT
TRBJ1-1 | - | TRBD1 | TRBV29-1 | 12 | CSVTGVNTEAFF | TGCAGCGTAACAGGGGTGAACACTGAAGCTTTCTTT
TRBJ2-7 | - | - | TRBV19 | 13 | CASSPTATYEQYF | TGTGCCAGTAGCCCGACAGCTACCTACGAGCAGTACTTC
TRBJ1-1 | - | TRBD1 | TRBV27 | 14 | CASSLVQGDTEAFF | TGTGCCAGCAGTCTAGTACAGGGGGACACTGAAGCTTTCTTT
TRBJ2-3 | - | - | TRBV29-1 | 11 | CSARGTDTQYF | TGCAGCGCGAGAGGAACAGATACGCAGTATTTT
TRBJ2-7 | - | TRBD1 | TRBV6-6 | 15 | CASSRGGAGSYEQYF | TGTGCCAGCAGTAGAGGGGGCGCGGGTAGCTACGAGCAGTACTTC
TRBJ1-4 | few | - | TRBV4-2 | 14 | CASSQEDTNEKLFF | TGTGCCAGCAGCCAAGAGGACACGAATGAAAAACTGTTTTTT
TRBJ2-1 | - | - | TRBV6-4 | 15 | CASSVGKLEINEQFF | TGTGCCAGCAGTGTCGGTAAGCTCGAAATCAATGAGCAGTTCTTC
TRBJ1-4 | - | TRBD1 | TRBV2 | 15 | CASSAGGRSNEKLFF | TGTGCCAGCAGTGCAGGGGGCCGGTCTAATGAAAAACTGTTTTTT
TRBJ2-2 | - | - | TRBV5-5 | 16 | CASSLARGTNTGELFF | TGTGCCAGCAGCTTGGCACGCGGGACGAACACCGGGGAGCTGTTTTTT
TRBJ2-1 | - | TRBD2 | TRBV7-2 | 16 | CASSLTSGRSYNEQFF | TGTGCCAGCAGCCTAACTAGCGGTCGCTCCTACAATGAGCAGTTCTTC
TRBJ2-3 | few | - | TRBV5-1 | 16 | CASNGGSGGGTDTQYF | TGCGCCAGCAACGGAGGGAGTGGGGGAGGCACAGATACGCAGTATTTT
TRBJ2-2 | - | - | TRBV7-2 | 12 | CASSSDTEELFF | TGTGCCAGCAGCTCCGACACCGAGGAGCTGTTTTTT
TRBJ1-5 | few | - | TRBV27 | 14 | CASSSYRANQPQHF | TGTGCCAGCAGCTCCTACAGGGCCAACCAGCCCCAGCATTTT
TRBJ2-7 | few | TRBD1 | TRBV11-3 | 14 | CASSLQGASYEQYF | TGTGCCAGCAGCCTCCAGGGGGCTTCCTACGAGCAGTACTTC
TRBJ2-7 | - | TRBD2 | TRBV7-2 | 16 | CASSSILAGGPKEQYF | TGTGCCAGCAGCTCGATTCTAGCGGGAGGGCCGAAAGAGCAGTACTTC
TRBJ2-7 | - | - | TRBV4-3 | 13 | CASSQESGYEQYF | TGCGCCAGCAGCCAAGAAAGCGGCTACGAGCAGTACTTC
TRBJ2-7 | - | - | TRBV4-1 | 16 | CASSQTYGAGLYEQYF | TGCGCCAGCAGCCAGACTTATGGGGCAGGCCTCTACGAGCAGTACTTC
TRBJ1-4 | - | TRBD1 | TRBV19 | 14 | CAKTLTGPNEKLFF | TGTGCCAAGACGCTGACAGGGCCCAATGAAAAACTGTTTTTT
TRBJ1-5 | - | TRBD1 | TRBV15 | 17 | CATSRSRDRGPRGPQHF | TGTGCCACCAGCAGAAGCCGGGACAGGGGCCCCAGGGGACCCCAGCATTTT
TRBJ2-7 | - | - | TRBV4-1 | 14 | CASSQPALGDEQYF | TGCGCCAGCAGCCAACCGGCCCTAGGTGACGAGCAGTACTTC
TRBJ2-3 | - | TRBD2 | TRBV11-2 | 14 | CASSLGLAPDTQYF | TGTGCCAGCAGCTTAGGACTAGCGCCAGATACGCAGTATTTT
TRBJ2-4 | - | TRBD2 | TRBV7-9 | 19 | CASSSELAGGPLAKNIQYF | TGTGCCAGCAGCTCAGAACTAGCGGGAGGCCCCTTAGCCAAAAACATTCAGTACTTC
TRBJ2-7 | - | - | TRBV4-1 | 16 | CASSQVQSGLYYEQYF | TGCGCCAGCAGCCAAGTCCAATCGGGACTTTACTACGAGCAGTACTTC
TRBJ1-3 | - | - | TRBV30 | 14 | CAWSRGVSGNTIYF | TGTGCCTGGAGCCGGGGGGTGTCGGGAAACACCATATATTTT
TRBJ2-3 | - | - | TRBV6-1 | 15 | CASRNWGGGTDTQYF | TGTGCCAGCAGGAACTGGGGGGGCGGCACAGATACGCAGTATTTT
TRBJ2-3 | few | TRBD2 | TRBV7-9 | 16 | CASTGMGSGSTDTQYF | TGTGCCAGCACCGGGATGGGTAGCGGGAGCACAGATACGCAGTATTTT
TRBJ2-7 | - | TRBD2 | TRBV7-9 | 15 | CASSKAGGTTYEQYF | TGTGCCAGCAGTAAAGCGGGAGGGACTACCTACGAGCAGTACTTC
TRBJ2-7 | - | TRBD1 | TRBV2 | 15 | CASSGGDRGSYEQYF | TGTGCCAGCAGTGGGGGAGACAGGGGCAGCTACGAGCAGTACTTC
TRBJ2-7 | - | TRBD1 | TRBV5-4 | 15 | CASSLGLTQGDEQYF | TGTGCCAGCAGCCTGGGATTGACTCAGGGGGACGAGCAGTACTTC
TRBJ2-3 | - | TRBD1 | TRBV11-2 | 14 | CASSMTGSWIPQYF | TGTGCCAGCAGCATGACAGGGTCTTGGATACCGCAGTATTTT
TRBJ2-7 | - | - | TRBV4-1 | 18 | CASSHALQLVGGPGEQYF | TGCGCCAGCAGCCATGCCCTCCAGTTAGTGGGGGGGCCGGGGGAGCAGTACTTC
TRBJ2-1 | - | TRBD2 | TRBV27 | 15 | CASSSGTSGSGEQFF | TGTGCCAGCAGTTCGGGGACTAGCGGGTCTGGTGAGCAGTTCTTC
TRBJ1-3 | - | - | TRBV9 | 14 | CASSAQGTGNTIYF | TGTGCCAGCAGCGCCCAGGGAACTGGAAACACCATATATTTT
TRBJ1-3 | - | - | TRBV2 | 14 | CASSGQAKGNTIYF | TGTGCCAGCAGTGGTCAGGCCAAGGGAAACACCATATATTTT
TRBJ1-2 | - | TRBD1 | TRBV9 | 15 | CASSVANGQGYGYTF | TGTGCCAGCAGCGTAGCTAACGGACAGGGGTATGGCTACACCTTC
TRBJ1-5 | - | - | TRBV2 | 12 | CASLADNQPQHF | TGTGCCAGCTTAGCGGACAATCAGCCCCAGCATTTT
TRBJ1-1 | - | - | TRBV19 | 13 | CASQLGRNTEAFF | TGTGCCAGCCAGCTAGGGAGGAACACTGAAGCTTTCTTT
TRBJ1-1 | - | - | TRBV13 | 18 | CASSLNFLDLAKGTEAFF | TGTGCCAGCAGCTTAAATTTTCTTGATTTGGCCAAGGGGACTGAAGCTTTCTTT
TRBJ2-4 | - | - | TRBV11-2 | 15 | CASSPFPSARDIQYF | TGTGCCAGCAGCCCGTTCCCTAGCGCGAGGGACATTCAGTACTTC
TRBJ1-1 | - | TRBD1 | TRBV5-1 | 13 | CASSQGQRTEAFF | TGCGCCAGCAGCCAGGGACAGCGAACTGAAGCTTTCTTT
TRBJ2-5 | once | TRBD1 | TRBV7-2 | 14 | CASSLGGQGGTQYF | TGTGCCAGCAGCTTAGGCGGACAGGGAGGAACCCAGTACTTC
TRBJ1-5 | - | - | TRBV5-1 | 14 | CASSLGQDNQPQHF | TGCGCCAGCAGCTTGGGCCAGGACAATCAGCCCCAGCATTTT
TRBJ2-7 | - | TRBD1 | TRBV6-5 | 14 | CASSRDRVPYEQYF | TGTGCCAGCAGTCGGGACAGGGTCCCCTACGAGCAGTACTTC
TRBJ2-1 | - | - | TRBV4-1 | 19 | CASSQGTRLGGGGGNEQFF | TGCGCCAGCAGCCAAGGGACTAGGTTGGGGGGAGGGGGTGGGAATGAGCAGTTCTTC
TRBJ1-1 | - | - | TRBV7-9 | 13 | CASSSPGSTEAFF | TGTGCCAGCAGCTCACCCGGGAGTACTGAAGCTTTCTTT